These 5 T cell receptor beta chains were all obtained from the same sample, sequenced in a study of post-analysis software for immune sequencing data. Study-wide results and caveats: Controls had lower frequencies than patients of about 5 TRBV segments, which included TRBV5-6, TRBV5-1 and TRBV20-1.

Their target antigens are unknown. cDNA libraries for TCR beta contained unique molecular identifiers. From the PCR reads, TCRdb called clonotypes with MiXCR, one entry per CDR3 protein. The profile shows approximately 250,000 distinct CDR3 sequences, about 38% of them singletons. The sequencing sample was made of blood. These receptors originate from a girl aged 5-17 years with multiple sclerosis.

The CDR3 region has the DNA TGTGCCTGGAGTGTCGCTACGGCTGGGGCCAACGTCCTGACTTTC. Its protein product is CAWSVATAGANVLTF. The genes are TRBV30 and TRBJ2-6; unclear D gene. The CDR3 length is 15 residues. Germline CDR1 GTSNPN, CDR2 SVGIG (reference sequence). V dropped 0 bases and J dropped 2 bases, with 8 bases sitting between them. The entire variable domain, with the rest obtained from reference TRBV30 and TRBJ2-6, is as follows: SQTIHQWPATLVQPVGSPLSLECTVEGTSNPNLYWYRQAAGRGLQLLFYSVGIGQISSEVPQNLSASRPQDRQFILSSKKLLLSDSGFYLCAWSVATAGANVLTFGAGSRLTVL.

This clonotype was observed many times. The CDR3 DNA reads TGTGCCAGCAGCGTAGATGGGGGCTCGATCTCAACTGAAGCTTTCTTT. Its translation: CASSVDGGSISTEAFF. The rearrangement joins TRBV9 to TRBJ1-1; D is possibly TRBD1 (6 bases). In germline, CDR1 is SGDLS, CDR2 YYNGEE. The length of the CDR3 is 16 residues. Trimming took off 0 bases at V and 5 bases at J, with 17 bases between the two ends.

This clonotype was seen only once. A read error may be the cause here, since a much bigger clone is one base away. The V call is TRBV7-9, the J call TRBJ2-1; the D is unclear. Germline values: CDR1 SEHNR, CDR2 FQNEAQ (reference sequence). CDR3 length equals 14 residues. The CDR3 sequence is CTSSLEVGSLEQFF. The CDR3 bases are TGTACCAGCAGCTTAGAAGTAGGCAGTCTAGAGCAGTTCTTC.

In regard to this clonotype: This is likely an artifact of a read error, given a far larger clone one base away. The chain carries TRBV14 and TRBJ2-7; D ambiguous. Germline V gene data show CDR1 as SGHDN and CDR2 as FVKESK. The germline V and J ends were trimmed by 0 bases and 1 base, with 1 base remaining between them. The CDR3 covers 12 residues. CDR3 sequence reads: CASSQESYEQYF. The DNA for the CDR3 is TGTGCCAGCAGCCAAGAGTCCTACGAGCAGTACTTC.

The chain employs TRBV7-9 and TRBJ1-1, with unresolved D. This CDR3 comprises 14 residues. Germline V CDR1 and CDR2: SEHNR, FQNEAQ (reference sequence). The V gene lost 4 bases and the J gene lost 0 bases, with 9 bases spanning the gap. CDR3 sequence reads: CASSSRIMNTEAFF. CDR3 nucleotide sequence: TGTGCCAGCAGCTCGAGAATTATGAACACTGAAGCTTTCTTT.